This section outlines one T cell receptor (beta chain) sequence together with its context. The antigen it recognizes is unknown. Per-nucleotide qualities are absent, and no much larger clonotype sits a single base away. The library was built by means of the immunoSEQ multiplex PCR assay. RNA was extracted from all samples and reverse transcribed into cDNA, which served as template for TCR sequencing. SuperScript III was used to make first-strand cDNA, primed with a 2:1 mix of oligo-dT and random hexamers. Amplification bias was assessed with a synthetic immune receptor repertoire, and residual bias was removed computationally. Regarding the original processing steps: Raw reads were preprocessed for error removal, and CDR3 was defined according to IMGT conventions as running from the conserved cysteine to phenylalanine. To get clonality, Shannon entropy was normalized by log2 of the number of productive unique TCRs and the result was subtracted from 1. Whether scalp clones were CD4 or CD8 was inferred by matching scalp TCRbeta sequences against CD4 and CD8 repertoires sorted from blood. TCRdb provides this immuneACCESS table in a form limited to in-frame rearrangements. Some clones are lacking; in checked studies, under half of them reflect an unresolved V gene, and why the rest are absent is not known. Clone size and V and J calls were adopted from that table, with D and trimming inferred from the DNA. The table for this sample lists roughly 100,000 clones; 85% to 90% of them were counted only once. The ten most abundant clones make up 11% of the sample.

In the paper's terms, the treatment or condition label means: oral pan-JAK inhibitor, 5-10 mg twice daily. Lesional scalp punch biopsies and peripheral blood were collected from alopecia areata patients. After PBMCs were isolated by density centrifugation and stained for CD3, CD4 and CD8, a FACSAria was used to sort CD4+ and CD8+ T cells. These data come from a study of CD8+ T cells in alopecia areata (dated by TCRdb to the late 2010s). Broadly, across the study: Treated patients were enrolled in an open-label pilot trial of oral tofacitinib, 5 to 10 mg twice daily, for moderate-to-severe alopecia areata. For the treated patients, the SALT score, which quantifies what percentage of scalp surface area is affected, served as the measure of disease severity. Patients received tofacitinib for 6 to 18 months and were then followed off drug for 6 months to check for delayed response and recurrence. RNA was extracted with the PAXgene miRNA kit for fixed scalp, the miRNeasy kit for PBMCs, and the RNeasy kit for mouse skin. TCRbeta CDR3 regions were amplified by immunoSEQ multiplex PCR using 35 Vbeta forward and 13 Jbeta reverse primers. Clonality in the scalp was compared among normal scalp (n=4), patchy alopecia areata scalp (n=8), and alopecia totalis/universalis scalp (n=8). On the human side, TCRbeta sequencing was run on scalp tissue and on sorted CD4+ and CD8+ peripheral blood T cells from healthy controls and from alopecia areata patients with either patchy or totalis/universalis disease. Biopsies were taken from tofacitinib-treated patients at baseline and at 4 and 24 weeks of treatment, and a later scalp biopsy was taken in several of the tofacitinib-treated patients. In both human patients and the C3H/HeJ mouse model, the study applied high-throughput TCRbeta sequencing to look at T cell clonal expansion in alopecia areata.

On the study overall, not on this receptor specifically: Shared TCR sequences between patients were less evident than in mice, which may be partly attributable to HLA diversity in the patient population. Tofacitinib significantly lowered scalp clonality and the number of expanded CD8+ clones among the top 100 scalp clones. Because the treated cohort was small and had only one nonresponder, larger studies are needed to examine links between baseline CD8+ expansion and response. Scalp TCR repertoire analysis is complicated because resident alphabeta T cells in normal human skin are also sequenced, whereas mouse skin is dominated by gammadelta T cells. Many expanded lesional clones persisted in scalp and blood during tofacitinib treatment, which may partly explain relapse after stopping treatment. Lesional scalp, especially in alopecia totalis/universalis, showed higher clonality and more expanded CD8+ clones than normal scalp, suggesting antigenic drive.

CDR1 and CDR2 (SGHVS, FNYEAQ) derive from the germline V gene. The CDR3 runs 14 amino acids, cysteine and phenylalanine included. Solely the CDR3 DNA is kept, with 42 bases framed from the first base. V and J are truncated by 4 bases and 1 base respectively, leaving an intervening sequence of 9 bases. This receptor was obtained from a human donor with alopecia areata. Recombination connected TRBV7-6 to TRBJ2-3; a tentative D match to TRBD2 spans 5 bases. This material consisted of CD8+ T cells sorted from blood, taken at approximately week 34, from a patient treated with tofacitinib. For the CDR3, the sequence is CASSSNGGTDTQYF. In nucleotides, the sequence is TGTGCCAGCAGCTCAAACGGGGGCACAGATACGCAGTATTTT.